What follows is one TCR beta chain and its context. Its specificity is not known. The data originate from a study of siplizumab effects on memory and regulatory T cells. Study-level findings and limits: Naive T cells apparently outstripped memory cells in diversity and seemed major alloresponse contributors. The suppressive capacity of proliferating Tregs from siplizumab cultures remained unconfirmed.

Generated by immunoSEQ multiplex PCR, the TCRdb table keeps only in-frame clones and is missing some. This table has approximately 120,000 clones, about 92% appearing once. The CDR3 consists of 15 residues. V shed 3 bases and J 12 bases; nucleotides not matched to a gene: 13. Per the germline V gene, CDR1 is LNHDA and CDR2 is SQIVND (reference sequence). The sample was Tregs sorted from blood. The gene calls are TRBV19 and TRBJ1-4; TRBD1 aligns across 7 bases. This clonotype originated in a human donor in good health. The CDR3 DNA sequence: TGTGCCAGTAGTATTATAGGAAGTCGGGACAGTGAACTGTTTTTT. Translation: CASSIIGSRDSELFF.